The source of this T cell receptor beta chain is a study of blood T cell repertoires in COVID-19. Profiling relied on immunoSEQ multiplex PCR, and the TCRdb table lists in-frame clones only, not all of them. The table has a few hundred thousand clones, about 86% seen once. The germline V gene encodes CDR1 SGHVS and CDR2 FNYEAQ. The V end was cut by 5 bases, the J end by 3 bases, with 10 bases between. The CDR3 loop spans 13 amino acids. The sample holds one count of this clone. The V call is TRBV7-6, the J call TRBJ1-1; D not resolved. This receptor was taken from a woman aged 50 to 60 who had recovered from COVID-19. Sequenced material: PBMCs or T cells enriched from blood (not recorded which). The CDR3 DNA follows: TGTGCCAGCAGCCGTTCGGGGTACACTGAAGCTTTCTTT. It specifies CASSRSGYTEAFF.